The T cell receptor (beta chain) described here comes from a study of blood T cell repertoires in COVID-19. Study as a whole: Samples representing acute and convalescent COVID-19 were sourced from the United States, Italy and Spain. PBMCs, B-cell-depleted T cells, or T cells were the source of the cDNA or gDNA that made up the material.

Source study methods: From reference gene primer amplification, estimates of nucleated cell counts were derived. This table comes from immunoSEQ multiplex PCR, and its TCRdb copy is limited to in-frame clones, with some not included. The DNA was the basis for D and trimming; V, J and clone size are from that table. The sample lists approximately 150,000 clones, more than 70% occurring once. J was trimmed by 4 bases and V by 3 bases; bases with no gene match: 9. CDR3 size: 16 residues. The germline gives CDR1 KGHSH, CDR2 LQKENI. The sequence was obtained from a human donor in a cohort sampled during active COVID-19. Specimen: peripheral blood. The J gene is TRBJ2-1, the V gene TRBV18; 7 nucleotides line up with TRBD1. The CDR3 DNA sequence: TGTGCCAGCTCACCCCCCGGGACAGAAATTTACAATGAGCAGTTCTTC. Translating gives CASSPPGTEIYNEQFF.